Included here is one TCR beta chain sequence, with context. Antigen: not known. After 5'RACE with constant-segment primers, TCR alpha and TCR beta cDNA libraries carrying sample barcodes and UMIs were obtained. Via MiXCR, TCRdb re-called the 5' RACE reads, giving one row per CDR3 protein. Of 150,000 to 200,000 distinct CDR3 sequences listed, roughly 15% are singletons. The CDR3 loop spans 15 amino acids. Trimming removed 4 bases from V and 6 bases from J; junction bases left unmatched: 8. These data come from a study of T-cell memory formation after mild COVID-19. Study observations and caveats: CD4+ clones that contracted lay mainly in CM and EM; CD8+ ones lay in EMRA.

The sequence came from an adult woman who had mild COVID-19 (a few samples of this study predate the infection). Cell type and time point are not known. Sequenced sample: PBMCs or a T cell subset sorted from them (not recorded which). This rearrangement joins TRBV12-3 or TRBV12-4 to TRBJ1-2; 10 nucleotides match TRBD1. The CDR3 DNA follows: TGTGCCAGCAGTTGGGGGGGACAGGGGAATAATGGCTACACCTTC. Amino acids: CASSWGGQGNNGYTF.